This TCR beta chain stems from a study of cytomegalovirus exposure and HLA in healthy donors. Trimming shortened V by 7 bases and J by 4 bases, and 10 bases separated the two germline ends. Germline V gene lookup returns CDR1 LNHDA and CDR2 SQIVND (reference sequence). This CDR3 contains 12 residues. PCR employed 60 Vbeta and 13 Jbeta primers. Clones were read by immunoSEQ multiplex PCR, and TCRdb kept only the in-frame ones, dropping some. Of tens of thousands of clones listed, 78% are singletons. The rearrangement joins TRBV19 to TRBJ2-5, with D possibly being TRBD1 (5 bases). The TCR was taken from a male donor in good health and CMV-seropositive. The specimen sequenced was PBMCs. The CDR3 loop reads CASKGLIETQYF. CDR3 DNA: TGTGCCAGTAAGGGGTTGATAGAGACCCAGTACTTC.